One sample yielded the 14 T cell receptor beta chains listed below, sequenced in a study of beta chain features in type 1 diabetes (dated by TCRdb to the late 2010s). Summary of the overall study and its limitations: In all four CD4+ subsets, TCRB CDR3 length was moderately but significantly shorter in type 1 diabetes patients.

The library came from the immunoSEQ multiplex PCR assay. The entire amount of isolated RNA was reverse transcribed using the High Capacity cDNA Reverse Transcription Kit, so the sequenced TCRB transcripts were expressed ones. The table was pulled from immuneACCESS by TCRdb, which kept in-frame rearrangements only. Such tables lose some clones; where checked, under half of the loss comes from unresolved V genes, and the rest has no known cause. The sample table records 150,000 to 170,000 clones; about 9.3% of these occur just once. Roughly 0.5% of the sample belongs to the ten largest clones. For these TCRs, the target antigens are not known. The sample was central memory CD4+ T cells from blood. These receptors were obtained from a man aged 25-40 years with type 1 diabetes.

The V gene is TRBV6-1, the J gene TRBJ2-1; 8 positions match TRBD2. After removal of 0 bases from V and 2 bases from J, the junction contained 3 bases not matched to a gene. Germline V gives CDR1 MNHNS, CDR2 SASEGT. The length of the CDR3 is 16 residues. In nucleotides, the CDR3 is TGTGCCAGCAGTGAAGCAGCGGGAGATCCCTACAATGAGCAGTTCTTC. Amino acid sequence: CASSEAAGDPYNEQFF.

Only a few counts were recorded for this clone. The chain employs TRBV14 and TRBJ1-1, with a possible D match to TRBD1 (5 bases). Germline V gene sequence: CDR1 SGHDN, CDR2 FVKESK. The CDR3 spans 14 residues. With 4 bases removed from V and 6 bases from J, the gap between germline ends came to 15 bases. In DNA, the CDR3 is TGTGCCAGCAGCCCAAGACAGTTAGCACCTGAAGCTTTCTTT. It translates to CASSPRQLAPEAFF.

The gene calls are TRBV7-2 and TRBJ2-5; a possible D gene is TRBD2 (5 bases). The CDR3 extends over 15 amino acids. V gave up 5 bases and J gave up 3 bases, with 16 bases separating them. CDR1 is SGHTA and CDR2 is FQGNSA in the germline V gene. The CDR3 protein is CASSPPGGRKETQYF. CDR3 bases: TGTGCCAGCAGCCCTCCCGGAGGCCGCAAAGAGACCCAGTACTTC.

In this sample, this clone turned up a few times. The V and J genes are TRBV5-1 and TRBJ2-1, with D tentatively TRBD2 (6 bases). The CDR3 runs to 16 residues. V was cut by 6 bases and J by 0 bases, with 16 bases left in between. Germline V gene sequence: CDR1 SGHRS, CDR2 YFSETQ. The DNA of the CDR3 is TGCGCCAGCAATTCTCCAGGCGGGGCCTCCTACAATGAGCAGTTCTTC. Translated: CASNSPGGASYNEQFF.

The table lists this clone with a few counts. The sample holds other DNA sequences that translate to the same CDR3. V gene TRBV9 combines with J gene TRBJ1-4; D gene ambiguous. V lost 1 base and J lost 0, with 4 bases in between. The CDR3 loop spans 14 amino acids. Per the germline V gene, CDR1 is SGDLS and CDR2 is YYNGEE. DNA for the CDR3: TGTGCCAGCAGCGTAACGGCAACTAATGAAAAACTGTTTTTT. Translation: CASSVTATNEKLFF.

The J gene is TRBJ2-5, the V gene TRBV25-1, with D perhaps matching TRBD1 (5 bases). Trimming removed 5 bases at V and 5 bases at J, with 18 bases between. The CDR3 is made up of 15 amino acids. Looked up from germline, CDR1 is MGHDK and CDR2 is SYGVNS. Here the CDR3 reads CASSSHSLKGETQYF. CDR3 bases: TGTGCCAGCAGTTCCCACAGCCTAAAGGGGGAGACCCAGTACTTC.

The rearrangement links TRBV6-5 to TRBJ2-1; D unresolved. Trimming left V 5 bases short and J 10 bases short, with 9 bases between. Germline V gene lookup returns CDR1 MNHEY and CDR2 SVGAGI. This CDR3 is 11 amino acids long. The CDR3 is CASSEIREQFF. The CDR3 region has the DNA TGTGCCAGCAGTGAAATTAGAGAGCAGTTCTTC.

This clone was detected a few times. The genes are TRBV5-1 and TRBJ2-1, with D tentatively TRBD2 (5 bases). Germline assignment: CDR1 SGHRS and CDR2 YFSETQ. The CDR3 sequence is 16 residues long. Trimming shortened V by 4 bases and J by 2 bases, and 16 bases separated the two germline ends. CDR3 sequence reads: CASSLNHGDAYNEQFF. The CDR3, as DNA: TGCGCCAGCAGCCTGAACCACGGGGATGCCTACAATGAGCAGTTCTTC.

CDR3 sequence reads: CASSFLDEETQYF. The CDR3 region has the DNA TGTGCCAGCAGCTTTCTAGACGAAGAGACCCAGTACTTC. The V call is TRBV7-2, the J call TRBJ2-5; D unclear. The CDR3 contains 13 residues. Trimming left V 3 bases short and J 3 bases short, with 8 bases between. The germline gives CDR1 SGHTA, CDR2 FQGNSA.

V gene TRBV9 combines with J gene TRBJ2-2, with 7 positions matching TRBD2. Trimming took 0 bases from V and 7 from J; bases not matched to a gene: 9. The CDR3 runs to 16 residues. Germline CDR1 is SGDLS and CDR2 is YYNGEE. The DNA of the CDR3 is TGTGCCAGCAGCGTAGCGGCGGGAGACGGAGACGGGGAGCTGTTTTTT. Translating it yields CASSVAAGDGDGELFF.

V and J are TRBV18 and TRBJ2-5; D ambiguous. Trimming took off 3 bases at V and 2 bases at J, with 4 bases between the two ends. The CDR3 has 12 residues. CDR1 and CDR2 (germline): KGHSH, LQKENI. The CDR3 DNA reads as TGTGCCAGCTCACCTCAGCAAGAGACCCAGTACTTC. Its translation is CASSPQQETQYF.

The rearrangement links TRBV4-2 to TRBJ2-1; 14 nucleotides match TRBD2. CDR1 is LGHNA and CDR2 is YNFKEQ in the germline V gene. Trimming took 5 bases from V and 5 from J; bases not matched to a gene: 5. The CDR3 contains 16 residues. The CDR3 here is CASSKPGLAGDNEQFF. DNA of the CDR3: TGTGCCAGCAGCAAACCGGGACTAGCGGGGGACAATGAGCAGTTCTTC.

This clone was recorded a few times. The V call is TRBV15, the J call TRBJ1-5; D ambiguous. Germline CDR1 LNHNV, CDR2 YYDKDF (reference sequence). Trimming cost V 2 bases and J 5 bases, with 4 bases left between them. The CDR3 is 12 amino acids. CDR3 DNA: TGTGCCACCAGCAGACCTTATCAGCCCCAGCATTTT. Encoded protein: CATSRPYQPQHF.

This clone was observed a handful of times. The rearrangement links TRBV4-2 to TRBJ2-1; 8 bases match TRBD2. The CDR3 has 17 residues. V gave up 0 bases and J gave up 4 bases; unmatched junction bases: 8. Germline V gene data show CDR1 as LGHNA and CDR2 as YNFKEQ. In DNA, the CDR3 is TGTGCCAGCAGCCAAGATTTTCGGGTAGCGGGATACAATGAGCAGTTCTTC. Encoded protein: CASSQDFRVAGYNEQFF.